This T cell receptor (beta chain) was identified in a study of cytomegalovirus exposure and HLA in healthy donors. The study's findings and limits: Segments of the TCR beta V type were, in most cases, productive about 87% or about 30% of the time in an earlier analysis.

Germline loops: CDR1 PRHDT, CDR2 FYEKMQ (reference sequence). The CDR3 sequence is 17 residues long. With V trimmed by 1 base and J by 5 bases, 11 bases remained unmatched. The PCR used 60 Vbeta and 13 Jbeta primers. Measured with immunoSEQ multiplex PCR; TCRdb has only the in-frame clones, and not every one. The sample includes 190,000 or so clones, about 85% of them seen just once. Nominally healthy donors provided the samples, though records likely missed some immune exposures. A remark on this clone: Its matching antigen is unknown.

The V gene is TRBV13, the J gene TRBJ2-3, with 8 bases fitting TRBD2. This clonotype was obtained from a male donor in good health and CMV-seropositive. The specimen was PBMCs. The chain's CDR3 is CASSLAGGGPVEDTQYF. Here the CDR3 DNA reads TGTGCCAGCAGCTTAGCTGGCGGGGGGCCGGTGGAAGATACGCAGTATTTT.